This T cell receptor beta chain was recovered during a study of T cell responses to AZD1222 COVID-19 vaccine. V dropped 3 bases and J dropped 1 base, with 3 bases sitting between them. Germline CDR1 is MDHEN and CDR2 is SYDVKM. The CDR3 covers 13 residues. TCRdb's table, derived via immunoSEQ multiplex PCR, lists solely in-frame clones and lacks some. Here the sample spans 150,000 to 200,000 clones, 94% being singletons. The sequence came from an adult in good health. Sequencing used peripheral blood, obtained on day 0 of AZD1222 vaccination. This chain links TRBV28 with TRBJ2-2, with D uncertain. For the CDR3, the DNA is TGTGCCAGCAGTTTGTTGAACACCGGGGAGCTGTTTTTT. Translation: CASSLLNTGELFF.